This record covers a single T cell receptor beta chain. Its specificity is not known. Sequenced by immunoSEQ multiplex PCR; TCRdb stores in-frame clones only, minus some. The sample lists 1.5 million to 2.5 million clones; about 95% were seen once. The CDR3 extends over 13 amino acids. Germline V gene sequence: CDR1 SEHNR, CDR2 FQNEAQ (reference sequence). The J segment lost 8 bases and the V segment lost 5 bases, leaving 5 bases of the junction unmatched. This sample is part of a study of shared clonotypes between healthy human individuals. Turning to the study itself: Plates per donor: three CD4 naive, three CD4 memory, two CD8 naive, one CD8 memory. Study-level points and caveats: Since donors were few, the genetic and exposure-history diversity represented was limited.

The naive CD8 population came from CD45RO-negative cells selected for CCR7, without terminally differentiated effector memory CD45RA+ cells. Those who donated were healthy HIV-negative adults, with no recent acute infections or vaccinations reported. V is TRBV7-9 and J is TRBJ2-1; TRBD2 matches at 8 bases. The source of this sequence is a man aged 18 to 30 in good health. Sequenced: naive CD8+ T cells sorted from blood. The CDR3 DNA reads as TGTGCCAGCAGCGGGACTAGTTACCATGAGCAGTTCTTC. Translated: CASSGTSYHEQFF.